The text below deals with one T cell receptor beta chain. These data originate in a study of response to subunit inactivated influenza vaccine. The trim removed 2 bases at V and 2 bases at J, leaving 4 bases unmatched. The CDR3 is 15 amino acids. Germline loops: CDR1 MNHNS, CDR2 SASEGT. One entry per CDR3 protein, called by TCRdb with MiXCR from the RT-PCR reads. Among under 950,000 distinct CDR3 sequences listed, approximately 21% were seen once. The J gene is TRBJ2-7, the V gene TRBV6-1, with 9 positions matching TRBD2. Sequencing used PBMCs from blood, obtained 5 days after vaccination. The TCR comes from a man between 50 and 59 years old who received an inactivated influenza vaccine. The CDR3 sequence is CASSEISGGTYEQYF. CDR3 nucleotide sequence: TGTGCCAGCAGTGAAATTAGCGGGGGAACCTACGAGCAGTACTTC.